The 15 T cell receptor beta chains below come from one sample, sequenced in a study of T-cell reconstitution after alpha-beta-depleted transplantation in children. Unique molecular identifiers featured in how the TCRbeta library was prepared. TCRdb analysed the PCR reads with MiXCR anew, one entry per CDR3 protein. The sample has about 400,000 distinct CDR3 sequences, approximately 20% seen once. The sample in question was PBMCs from the stem cell graft donor, obtained from the stem cell graft. Receptor source: a human donor who donated a stem cell graft to a child with acute myeloid leukemia.

This clonotype was counted a few times. The chain joins TRBV28 to TRBJ2-1, with D hard to call. Deletions cut 6 bases from V and 8 bases from J, with 8 bases between. Germline V gene data show CDR1 as MDHEN and CDR2 as SYDVKM. The CDR3 sequence is 11 residues long. CDR3 in amino acids: CASRGRHEQFF. The CDR3 coding sequence is TGTGCCAGCAGGGGAAGGCATGAGCAGTTCTTC.

This clonotype showed up many times. The V call is TRBV10-3, the J call TRBJ1-1, with a weak D call TRBD1 (5 bases). V was trimmed by 11 bases and J by 1 base, leaving 14 bases between them. Per the germline V gene, CDR1 is ENHRY and CDR2 is SYGVKD. The CDR3 loop spans 13 amino acids. The chain's CDR3 is CAATRERNTEAFF. The CDR3 DNA follows: TGTGCCGCCACCAGGGAGAGGAACACTGAAGCTTTCTTT.

This clonotype was observed a few times. J is TRBJ2-7 and V is TRBV4-3; possible D gene TRBD2, 6 bases. With 1 base removed from V and 4 bases from J, the gap between germline ends came to 14 bases. Germline V gives CDR1 LGHNA, CDR2 YSLEER. The CDR3 sequence is 15 residues long. CDR3 sequence reads: CASSQVGPGEYEQYF. As DNA, the CDR3 is TGCGCCAGCAGCCAAGTTGGGCCGGGGGAATACGAGCAGTACTTC.

Many counts were recorded for this clonotype. This chain links TRBV20-1 with TRBJ1-5; no clear D. The CDR3 has 13 residues. Trimming cost V 0 bases and J 4 bases, with 7 bases left between them. Germline loops: CDR1 DFQATT, CDR2 SNEGSKA (reference sequence). Here the CDR3 reads CSAREGGNQPQHF. The CDR3, as DNA: TGCAGTGCTAGAGAGGGTGGGAATCAGCCCCAGCATTTT.

This clonotype was counted at least ten times. This rearrangement joins TRBV24-1 to TRBJ2-1; no clear D. Germline values: CDR1 KGHDR, CDR2 SFDVKD. V was pared by 2 bases and J by 5 bases, with 6 bases between. This CDR3 is 13 amino acids long. The CDR3 DNA is TGTGCCACCAGTGATTCCTGGGACAATGAGCAGTTCTTC. Amino acids: CATSDSWDNEQFF.

Only a few counts were recorded for this clonotype. The gene calls are TRBV20-1 and TRBJ2-3; no definite D call. This CDR3 spans 14 amino acids. Deletions cut 5 bases from V and 2 bases from J, with 14 bases between. The germline gives CDR1 DFQATT, CDR2 SNEGSKA (reference sequence). DNA for the CDR3: TGCAGTGCTCACCGGGCCGAATCCACAGATACGCAGTATTTT. It codes for CSAHRAESTDTQYF.

The chain links TRBV6-5 to TRBJ1-5; 9 nucleotides line up with TRBD1. V trimming: 7 bases; J trimming: 6 bases; junction bases outside the gene matches: 7. The CDR3 has 14 amino acids. Germline lookup yields CDR1 MNHEY and CDR2 SVGAGI. The CDR3 here is CASIRTGVAQPQHF. Here the CDR3 DNA reads TGTGCCAGCATTCGGACAGGGGTGGCTCAGCCCCAGCATTTT.

The V gene is TRBV12-3 or TRBV12-4, the J gene TRBJ2-7; 7 bases line up with TRBD2. This CDR3 has 15 amino acids. Unmatched junction bases numbered 8, after V lost 2 bases and J lost 4 bases. CDR3 loop: CASSLLQGGVYEQYF. CDR3 nucleotide sequence: TGTGCCAGCAGTTTACTGCAGGGAGGGGTTTACGAGCAGTACTTC.

This clonotype was recorded a few times. The chain is built from TRBV4-1 and TRBJ2-3, with a tentative D call TRBD2 (5 bases). CDR3 length: 16 amino acids. V was trimmed by 0 bases and J by 3 bases, leaving 13 bases between them. CDR1 and CDR2 from the germline V gene are MGHRA and YSYEKL. Here the CDR3 DNA reads TGCGCCAGCAGCCAAGAAATCGGGGTCAGGACAGATACGCAGTATTTT. It codes for CASSQEIGVRTDTQYF.

This clonotype was found a few times. The rearrangement uses TRBV9 and TRBJ2-2; 9 bases agree with TRBD1. The CDR3 contains 15 residues. The J segment lost 5 bases and the V segment lost 3 bases, leaving 5 bases of the junction unmatched. Germline-derived CDR1 and CDR2 are SGDLS and YYNGEE. The chain's CDR3 is CASSGDRDFTGELFF. CDR3 nucleotides: TGTGCCAGCAGCGGGGACAGGGATTTTACCGGGGAGCTGTTTTTT.

This clonotype was picked up a small number of times. V and J are TRBV5-1 and TRBJ1-1; TRBD1 matches at 7 bases. Germline CDR1 SGHRS, CDR2 YFSETQ. This CDR3 is built from 13 residues. The trim removed 4 bases at V and 5 bases at J, leaving 5 bases unmatched. The CDR3 DNA sequence: TGCGCCAGCAGCAACAGACAGGGAACTGAAGCTTTCTTT. Translation gives CASSNRQGTEAFF. Variable domain in full (rest from reference TRBV5-1 and TRBJ1-1): KAGVTQTPRYLIKTRGQQVTLSCSPISGHRSVSWYQQTPGQGLQFLFEYFSETQRNKGNFPGRFSGRQFSNSRSEMNVSTLELGDSALYLCASSNRQGTEAFFGQGTRLTVV.

This clonotype was counted between two and nine times. V gene TRBV12-3 or TRBV12-4 combines with J gene TRBJ2-1; 12 positions agree with TRBD1. This CDR3 region has 15 residues. The junction had 7 bases not matched to a gene; V was cut back by 5 bases and J by 8 bases. The CDR3 sequence is CASSPGTGGGDEQFF. In DNA, the CDR3 is TGTGCCAGCAGTCCTGGGACAGGGGGCGGGGATGAGCAGTTCTTC.

This chain links TRBV7-3 with TRBJ2-1, with D possibly being TRBD2 (6 bases). The CDR3 runs 13 residues. The germline V gene encodes CDR1 SGHTA and CDR2 FQGTGA. Deletions cut 3 bases from V and 8 bases from J, with 11 bases between. The CDR3: CASSFLTSDEQFF. CDR3 DNA: TGTGCCAGCAGCTTTCTGACTAGTGATGAGCAGTTCTTC.

This clonotype was seen repeatedly, ten times or more. V and J are TRBV20-1 and TRBJ2-1; D unresolved. Germline CDR1 reads DFQATT; CDR2 reads SNEGSKA (reference sequence). Trimming cost V 6 bases and J 2 bases, with 14 bases left between them. The CDR3 totals 14 residues. This CDR3 is CSAAPLSPYNEQFF. CDR3 coding DNA: TGCAGTGCAGCGCCCCTGTCCCCCTACAATGAGCAGTTCTTC.

The rearrangement joins TRBV29-1 to TRBJ1-1, with 7 nucleotides matching TRBD1. CDR1 and CDR2 (germline): SQVTM, ANQGSEA. With 6 bases clipped from V and 2 bases from J, the junction kept 9 bases outside the gene matches. The CDR3 has 14 residues. In DNA form, the CDR3 reads TGCAGCGTCTCAACCGGGACAGTCAACACTGAAGCTTTCTTT. As protein: CSVSTGTVNTEAFF.